This TCR beta chain comes out of a study of blood T cell repertoires in COVID-19. Study information: Acute and convalescent COVID-19 samples came from the United States, Italy and Spain. The cDNA or gDNA used as material had been derived from T cells, B-cell-depleted T cells, or PBMCs.

In the original analysis: Scientists estimated how many nucleated cells there were by amplifying reference gene primers. Generated by immunoSEQ multiplex PCR, the TCRdb table keeps only in-frame clones and is missing some. D and trimming come from the DNA, and the V and J calls and clone size come from that table. In the table there are 68,000 or so clones, around 84% of which are singletons. This CDR3 comprises 15 residues. V lost 3 bases and J lost 5; bases outside the gene matches: 6. Germline CDR1 is KGHDR and CDR2 is SFDVKD. This sequence was found in a man aged 45-65 years with acute or convalescent COVID-19. The V call is TRBV24-1, the J call TRBJ2-1; 7 bases are shared with TRBD2. Sequenced material: peripheral blood. CDR3 residues: CATSDPSGNDNEQFF. The DNA of the CDR3 is TGTGCCACCAGTGATCCGAGCGGGAACGACAATGAGCAGTTCTTC.